This T cell receptor beta chain was retrieved from a study of identifying expanded T cells in peripheral blood. Study-level findings and limits: Across healthy donors, higher total template counts meant significantly greater approximately 2-week count variance. Roughly 1.2 clones differed between technical replicates, versus about 15 and 19 over time.

During the collection period, no donor immune events like infections were recorded. The repertoire was sequenced with immunoSEQ multiplex PCR; TCRdb's copy has only in-frame clones and lacks some. The table records more than 90,000 clones, around 90% of them present only once. Details on this clone: Its antigen remains unknown.

This CDR3 comprises 15 residues. V lost 6 bases and J lost 5; bases outside the gene matches: 9. The V gene's germline CDR1 is ENHRY and CDR2 SYGVKD. Sequencing used blood. This chain connects TRBV10-3 to TRBJ2-5, with TRBD1 matching 10 bases. The TCR sequence derives from a person aged 18 to 69 in good health. The CDR3 spells CAISDDRGQRETQYF. In DNA, the CDR3 is TGTGCCATCAGCGACGACAGGGGGCAGCGGGAGACCCAGTACTTC.